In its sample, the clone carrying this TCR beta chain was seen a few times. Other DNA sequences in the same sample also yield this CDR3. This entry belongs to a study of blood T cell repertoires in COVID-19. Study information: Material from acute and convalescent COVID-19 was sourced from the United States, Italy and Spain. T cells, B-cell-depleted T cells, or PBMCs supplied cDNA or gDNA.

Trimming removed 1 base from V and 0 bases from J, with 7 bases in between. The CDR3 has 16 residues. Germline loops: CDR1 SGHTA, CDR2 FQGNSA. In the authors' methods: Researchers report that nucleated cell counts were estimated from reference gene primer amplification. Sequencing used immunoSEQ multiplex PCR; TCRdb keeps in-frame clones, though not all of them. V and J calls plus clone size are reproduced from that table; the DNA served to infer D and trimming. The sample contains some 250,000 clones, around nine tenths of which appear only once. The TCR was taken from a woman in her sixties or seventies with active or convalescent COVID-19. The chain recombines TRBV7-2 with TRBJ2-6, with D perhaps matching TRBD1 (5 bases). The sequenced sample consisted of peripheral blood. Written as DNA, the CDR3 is TGTGCCAGCAGCTTAGAGGGGTCCTCTGGGGCCAACGTCCTGACTTTC. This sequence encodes CASSLEGSSGANVLTF.